This T cell receptor beta chain was identified during a study of blood T cell repertoires in COVID-19 (dated by TCRdb to 2020 to 2022). About the full investigation: Collaborator samples came from the United States, Italy and Spain and covered acute and convalescent phases of COVID-19. The prospective study material was composed of cDNA or gDNA derived from T cells, B-cell-depleted T cells, or PBMCs. Deeply sampled blood TCRbeta repertoires from subjects exposed to, actively infected with, or recovered from COVID-19 were included in the dataset. A freely available public database, intended as a resource for researchers studying the immune response to SARS-CoV-2, is where the repertoires were released. The samples were drawn from two sources: the first 160 participants of the ongoing ImmuneRACE study, and 1,254 subjects contributed by 6 global collaborators. Nearly every sample came with metadata listing a de-identified subject ID, COVID-19 status, age in years and sex. Where available, HLA class I and class II types were taken from metadata supplied by the sample provider and were not determined by assay-based typing.

TCRbeta CDR3 regions were amplified from genomic DNA by means of the immunoSEQ Assay, a bias-controlled multiplex PCR. The source study handled its data this way. The number of nucleated cells in each sample was estimated by amplification of reference gene primers within the assay. To quantify the absolute abundance of each unique TCRbeta CDR3 rearrangement, sequence reads were collapsed and filtered. For each sample, productive Simpson clonality was calculated as the square root of Simpson's diversity index across productive rearrangements. TCRdb re-hosts the immuneACCESS table, in-frame sequences only. Its copies lack some clones; in the studies checked, an unresolved V gene accounts for under half of them, and the cause for the rest is not known. V and J calls and clone size are as listed in that table; D and trimming were resolved from the DNA. The sample table records fewer than 110,000 clones; about four fifths of these occur just once. The top ten hold 4.2% of the sample.

Here is what the overall study found, with its caveats: Clinical and demographic metadata were provided uncurated, with the amount varying by source and participant.

Clipping removes 5 bases from V and 7 bases from J, with 12 as the unmatched junction base count. The CDR3 sequence holds 16 residues, the cysteine and phenylalanine included. Just the 48-base CDR3 DNA is kept, in frame starting at base 1. CDR1 and CDR2 are drawn from the germline V gene (reference sequence): MNHEY, SMNVEV. As concerns this clone: This clone's antigen is unknown. The record has no base qualities; no much larger clone is one base away.

Each collaborating institution followed its own protocols to collect whole blood in K2EDTA tubes. For TCRbeta analysis, collaborators shipped samples as frozen whole blood, isolated PBMCs, or DNA extracted from either of those sample types. The TCR comes from a human donor in a cohort sampled during active COVID-19. The receptor chain draws on TRBV27 and TRBJ2-1, with TRBD2 identical over 9 junction bases. Sample: peripheral blood. The CDR3 reads as follows: CASSPRLAGAQNEQFF. The nucleotide sequence is TGTGCCAGCAGTCCCCGTTTAGCGGGAGCTCAGAATGAGCAGTTCTTC.